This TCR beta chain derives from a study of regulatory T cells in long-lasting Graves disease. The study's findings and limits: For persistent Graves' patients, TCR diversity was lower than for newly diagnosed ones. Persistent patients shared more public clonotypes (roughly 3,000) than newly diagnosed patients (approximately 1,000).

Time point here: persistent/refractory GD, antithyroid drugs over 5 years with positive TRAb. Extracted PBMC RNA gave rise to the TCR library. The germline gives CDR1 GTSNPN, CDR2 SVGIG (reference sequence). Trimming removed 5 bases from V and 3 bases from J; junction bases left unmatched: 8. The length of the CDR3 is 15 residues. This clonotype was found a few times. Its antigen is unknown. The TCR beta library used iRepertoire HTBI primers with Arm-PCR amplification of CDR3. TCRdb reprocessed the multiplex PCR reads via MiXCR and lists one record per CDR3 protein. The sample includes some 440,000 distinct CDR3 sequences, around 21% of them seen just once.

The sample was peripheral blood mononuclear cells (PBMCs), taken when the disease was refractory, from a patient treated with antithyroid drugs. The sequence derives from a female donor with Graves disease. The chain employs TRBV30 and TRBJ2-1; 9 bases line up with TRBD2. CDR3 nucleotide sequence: TGTGCCTGGGAGCAACTTAGCGGGAGCTACAATGAGCAGTTCTTC. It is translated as CAWEQLSGSYNEQFF.